Below are 23 T cell receptor beta chains sequenced from a single sample in a study of type 1 and type 2 diabetes patients. PCR was run on genomic DNA. Multiplex PCR with 30 forward and 13 reverse primers amplified the TCR beta CDR3. A single record per CDR3 protein comes from TCRdb applying MiXCR to the multiplex PCR reads. The data show 250,000 or so distinct CDR3 sequences, with around 47% seen just once and roughly an eighth held by the top ten. Sequenced material: peripheral blood mononuclear cells (PBMCs). These receptors were collected from a man between 18 and 29 years old with type 2 diabetes.

In nucleotides, the CDR3 is TGTGCCAGCAGCTTAGCGCACCTGGCCAAAAACATTCAGTACTTC. Translating it yields CASSLAHLAKNIQYF. This chain uses TRBV7-2 with TRBJ2-4; unclear D gene. V lost 0 bases to trimming and J lost 1 base, with 7 bases between them. The germline gives CDR1 SGHTA, CDR2 FQGNSA. The CDR3 is made up of 15 amino acids.

The CDR3 protein is CASSWGGDTEAFF. CDR3 bases: TGCGCCAGCAGCTGGGGGGGGGACACTGAAGCTTTCTTT. J is TRBJ1-1 and V is TRBV5-1; a weak D match, TRBD1 (5 bases). The CDR3 has 13 residues. CDR1 is SGHRS and CDR2 is YFSETQ in the germline V gene. V shed 3 bases and J shed 3 bases, with 9 bases lying between them.

This clonotype was detected only a few times. The rearrangement uses TRBV28 and TRBJ1-4, with D hard to call. Deletions cut 6 bases from V and 8 bases from J, with 10 bases between. Germline CDR1 reads MDHEN; CDR2 reads SYDVKM. The CDR3 sequence is 12 residues long. The CDR3: CASSATPEKLFF. As DNA, the CDR3 is TGTGCCAGCAGCGCAACTCCGGAAAAACTGTTTTTT.

The sample holds one count of this clonotype. This sequence joins TRBV2 and TRBJ2-7, with 10 bases aligning to TRBD2. Unmatched junction bases numbered 11, after V lost 6 bases and J lost 3 bases. Looked up from germline, CDR1 is SNHLY and CDR2 is FYNNEI. The CDR3 sequence is 16 residues long. CDR3 coding DNA: TGTGCCAGCAGCTTAGGTTGGCTAGCGGGAGACTACGAGCAGTACTTC. It specifies CASSLGWLAGDYEQYF.

Concerning this clonotype itself: At one of its ends the junction is not consistent with the germline gene, which may arise from a read error. The genes are TRBV7-3 and TRBJ1-1; D is perhaps TRBD1 (5 bases). Germline lookup yields CDR1 SGHTA and CDR2 FQGTGA. CDR3 size: 15 residues. The CDR3 DNA follows: TGCGCCAGCAGCCTAGACCGGAGGGGAGGGACTGAAGCTTTCTTT. Its translation is CASSLDRRGGTEAFF. Variable domain in full (rest from reference TRBV7-3 and TRBJ1-1): GAGVSQTPSNKVTEKGKYVELRCDPISGHTALYWYRQSLGQGPEFLIYFQGTGAADDSGLPNDRFFAVRPEGSVSTLKIQRTERGDSAVYLCASSLDRRGGTEAFFGQGTRLTVV.

This rearrangement joins TRBV24-1 to TRBJ2-1; a possible D gene is TRBD1 (6 bases). The CDR3 extends over 14 amino acids. The germline V gene has CDR1 KGHDR and CDR2 SFDVKD. Between the trimmed V and J ends, which lost 6 bases and 5 bases, there was a span of 13 bases. As DNA, the CDR3 is TGTGCCACCAGTCCGGGGACATTCGACAATGAGCAGTTCTTC. This translates into CATSPGTFDNEQFF.

The chain has TRBV7-9 and TRBJ2-7; the match to TRBD2 covers 10 bases. Trimming cost V 5 bases and J 8 bases; bases outside gene matches: 9. Germline CDR1 and CDR2: SEHNR and FQNEAQ (reference sequence). This CDR3 is built from 14 residues. The CDR3 loop is CASSPSPSGGKQYF. The CDR3 DNA reads TGTGCCAGCAGCCCAAGCCCTAGCGGGGGAAAGCAGTACTTC.

Worth noting for this clonotype: A junction end diverges from the germline sequence, so it may reflect a read error. The chain is built from TRBV10-1 and TRBJ1-1; TRBD1 might be the D (5 bases). The CDR3 runs to 13 residues. Germline CDR1 and CDR2: WNHNN and SYGVQD (reference sequence). The CDR3 is CAISGAENTEAFF. CDR3 DNA sequence: TGCGCCATCAGTGGGGCAGAGAACACTGAAGCTTTCTTT.

This clonotype was counted a few times. In DNA, the CDR3 is TGTGCCAGCAGCTATCGTAGGGGGATGAACACCGGGGAGCTGTTTTTT. Translation: CASSYRRGMNTGELFF. This chain links TRBV7-2 with TRBJ2-2; D might be TRBD1 (6 bases). The CDR3 extends over 16 amino acids. With 4 bases removed from V and 1 base from J, the gap between germline ends came to 13 bases. The germline V gene encodes CDR1 SGHTA and CDR2 FQGNSA.

This chain links TRBV27 with TRBJ2-7; unclear D gene. Trimming shortened V by 2 bases and J by 5 bases, and 16 bases separated the two germline ends. Germline CDR1 is MNHEY and CDR2 is SMNVEV (reference sequence). The CDR3 consists of 15 residues. CDR3: CASSLNPVRANEQYF. The CDR3 DNA reads TGTGCCAGCAGTTTAAACCCCGTTCGAGCCAACGAGCAGTACTTC.

This clonotype was seen a handful of times. V gene TRBV30 combines with J gene TRBJ1-2; D unresolved. This CDR3 spans 12 amino acids. Trimming cost V 1 base and J 7 bases, with 10 bases left between them. Germline values: CDR1 GTSNPN, CDR2 SVGIG (reference sequence). CDR3 amino acids: CAWSAGLGGYTF. CDR3 DNA: TGTGCCTGGAGTGCTGGGCTCGGTGGCTACACCTTC.

This chain links TRBV9 with TRBJ1-1; no clear D gene. CDR3 length: 13 amino acids. Between the trimmed V and J ends, which lost 7 bases and 5 bases, there was a span of 15 bases. Germline values: CDR1 SGDLS, CDR2 YYNGEE. The CDR3 spells CASGEDKTTEAFF. The CDR3 nucleotides read TGTGCCAGCGGCGAAGACAAGACGACTGAAGCTTTCTTT.

Regarding this clonotype: One base away lies a much larger clone, so this may be a sequencing read error. The V and J genes are TRBV15 and TRBJ2-7; TRBD2 might be the D (5 bases). The CDR3 spans 15 residues. Germline V CDR1 and CDR2: LNHNV, YYDKDF (reference sequence). CDR3 nucleotides: TGTGTCACCAGCAGAGATGAGCGGCAGATCTACGAGCAGTACTTC. Translating it yields CVTSRDERQIYEQYF.

The chain employs TRBV19 and TRBJ1-1; the D gene is possibly TRBD1 (6 bases). CDR1 LNHDA and CDR2 SQIVND come from the germline V gene (reference sequence). The CDR3 loop spans 10 amino acids. Trimming cost V 9 bases and J 10 bases, with 12 bases left between them. The CDR3 region is CARGCRGAFF. DNA of the CDR3: TGTGCCAGAGGTTGCAGGGGAGCTTTCTTT.

V and J are TRBV12-3 or TRBV12-4 and TRBJ1-4; tentatively, D is TRBD1 (6 bases). V dropped 9 bases and J dropped 5 bases, with 16 bases sitting between them. The CDR3 is 14 amino acids. CDR3 in DNA: TGTGCCAGTCGGGGGGGCGGCCACAATGAAAAACTGTTTTTT. This encodes CASRGGGHNEKLFF.

This clonotype has only a few counts. This chain connects TRBV7-8 to TRBJ2-3; TRBD1 aligns across 7 bases. In germline, CDR1 is SGHVS, CDR2 FQNEAQ. The CDR3 extends over 16 amino acids. The V segment lost 5 bases and the J segment 0 bases; nucleotides outside the gene matches: 8. In nucleotides, the CDR3 is TGTGCCAGCAGCCCCCGGACAGGCCTGAGCACAGATACGCAGTATTTT. It codes for CASSPRTGLSTDTQYF.

The chain uses TRBV20-1 and TRBJ2-3; D unclear. The CDR3 loop spans 16 amino acids. V lost 3 bases to trimming and J lost 0 bases, with 16 bases between them. Germline V CDR1 and CDR2: DFQATT, SNEGSKA (reference sequence). CDR3 region: CSASLGVRASTDTQYF. The CDR3 region has the DNA TGCAGTGCTAGCTTGGGTGTTCGCGCTAGCACAGATACGCAGTATTTT.

This chain uses TRBV6-1 with TRBJ2-3; the match to TRBD2 covers 9 bases. Unmatched junction bases numbered 8, after V lost 7 bases and J lost 0 bases. The CDR3 totals 16 residues. Germline V gene data show CDR1 as MNHNS and CDR2 as SASEGT. Written as DNA, the CDR3 is TGTGCCAGCACTAGCGGGACCGTCGCTAGCACAGATACGCAGTATTTT. This sequence encodes CASTSGTVASTDTQYF.

CDR3 in DNA: TGTGCCAGCAGTCAGGCCCCGGGCCCAGGCTACACCTTC. Protein product: CASSQAPGPGYTF. The chain employs TRBV27 and TRBJ1-2, with no clear D. CDR3 length: 13 residues. V lost 5 bases, J lost 8 bases, and 15 bases lay in between. Germline CDR1 MNHEY, CDR2 SMNVEV (reference sequence).

About this clonotype itself: A junction end diverges from the germline sequence, so it may reflect a read error. This chain links TRBV12-5 with TRBJ2-5; 13 nucleotides match TRBD2. The CDR3 has 13 amino acids. Looked up from germline, CDR1 is LGHNT and CDR2 is FRNRAP. CDR3 DNA: TGTGCCAGCAGCTGGCGGACTAGCGGGGGCCCCATCTTC. Translation gives CASSWRTSGGPIF.

The J gene is TRBJ2-3, the V gene TRBV29-1; D uncertain. The germline V and J ends were trimmed by 5 bases and 0 bases, with 6 bases remaining between them. The CDR3 consists of 12 residues. Germline loops: CDR1 SQVTM, CDR2 ANQGSEA. This CDR3 is CSVSPSTDTQYF. Here the CDR3 DNA reads TGCAGCGTTTCGCCTAGCACAGATACGCAGTATTTT.

Points on this clonotype: Mismatch with germline at one junction end may stem from a read error. V and J are TRBV7-3 and TRBJ2-7; tentatively, D is TRBD2 (6 bases). CDR1 SGHTA and CDR2 FQGTGA come from the germline V gene. CDR3 size: 15 residues. The CDR3 DNA reads TGTGCCAGCAGCTCACCACCCGGGAGTGTCTACGAGCAGTGCTTC. The encoded protein is CASSSPPGSVYEQCF.

There are many counts of this clonotype. The chain links TRBV15 to TRBJ2-7; a possible D gene is TRBD1 (7 bases). V shed 0 bases and J shed 2 bases, with 14 bases lying between them. Germline values: CDR1 LNHNV, CDR2 YYDKDF (reference sequence). The CDR3 has 16 residues. This CDR3 is CATSRDGGTAPYEQYF. CDR3 sequence (DNA): TGTGCCACCAGCAGAGATGGAGGGACAGCTCCCTACGAGCAGTACTTC.